This T cell receptor (beta chain) is drawn from a study of T cells after yellow fever vaccination. Study outcomes and limitations: The study re-detected most primary-vaccination clones after the booster (approximately 96% CD4, roughly 85% CD8). Shared CD4/CD8 clonotypes were a small share, likely from convergent recombination.

TCRdb redid the calling of the 5' RACE reads with MiXCR, one entry per CDR3 protein. The repertoire includes hundreds of thousands of distinct CDR3 sequences, roughly 13% of them detected once, and around an eighth sits in the top ten. Note on this clonotype: The target antigen is unknown.

The sequencing here drew on PBMCs, taken on the day of the yellow fever booster vaccination. The TCR sequence derives from a man aged 25-45 years who received the YFV17D yellow fever vaccine.

CDR3 nucleotides: TGCAGCGTTGTGACGGGGACAGATACGCAGTATTTT. Amino acid sequence: CSVVTGTDTQYF. The chain joins TRBV29-1 to TRBJ2-3; the D gene is possibly TRBD2 (5 bases). From germline, CDR1 is SQVTM and CDR2 ANQGSEA. Trimming stripped 4 bases from V and 3 bases from J, with 8 bases between. The CDR3 covers 12 residues.